The 16 T cell receptor beta chains below come from one sample, sequenced in a study of cytomegalovirus exposure and HLA in healthy donors. PCR involved 60 Vbeta and 13 Jbeta primers. Data came from immunoSEQ multiplex PCR; TCRdb stores just in-frame clones and leaves some out. The table has about 70,000 clones, around two thirds seen once. The specimen was PBMCs. These receptors all stem from a human donor in good health.

The rearrangement links TRBV11-2 to TRBJ2-7; perhaps TRBD2 as D (5 bases). In germline, CDR1 is SGHAT, CDR2 FQNNGV. V was pared by 1 base and J by 6 bases, with 7 bases between. This CDR3 region has 12 residues. CDR3 sequence: CASSLGRSEQYF. DNA of the CDR3: TGTGCCAGCAGCTTAGGGAGGAGCGAGCAGTACTTC.

The V and J genes are TRBV19 and TRBJ2-5; D not resolved. The V end was cut by 3 bases, the J end by 9 bases, with 20 bases between. In germline, CDR1 is LNHDA, CDR2 SQIVND (reference sequence). The CDR3 totals 15 residues. In nucleotides, the CDR3 is TGTGCCAGTAGTATGCAACTGTCCGAGGAGCTGGCCCAGTACTTC. Its protein product is CASSMQLSEELAQYF.

The V call is TRBV5-1, the J call TRBJ1-1; 7 bases line up with TRBD1. The junction had 18 bases not matched to a gene; V was cut back by 4 bases and J by 6 bases. The germline CDR1 and CDR2 sequences are SGHRS and YFSETQ. This CDR3 has 17 residues. CDR3 nucleotides: TGCGCCAGCAGCCCTACCATAGTGACAGGGCGGGCGGCTGAAGCTTTCTTT. This encodes CASSPTIVTGRAAEAFF.

The CDR3 DNA is TGTGCCAGCAGCTTATCAGGGAGGGCTGAAGCTTTCTTT. Protein sequence: CASSLSGRAEAFF. The genes are TRBV7-9 and TRBJ1-1, with D perhaps matching TRBD1 (5 bases). There are 13 residues in the CDR3. With 2 bases removed from V and 6 bases from J, the gap between germline ends came to 10 bases. Germline lookup yields CDR1 SEHNR and CDR2 FQNEAQ (reference sequence).

V usage is TRBV29-1 and J usage is TRBJ2-1, with no clear D. Germline CDR1 and CDR2: SQVTM and ANQGSEA. The CDR3 length is 14 residues. The V gene lost 5 bases and the J gene lost 3 bases, with 14 bases spanning the gap. Written as DNA, the CDR3 is TGCAGCGTTCCGACTCCTGTGGGCTACAATGAGCAGTTCTTC. As protein: CSVPTPVGYNEQFF.

The rearrangement uses TRBV30 and TRBJ1-6; no firm D call. With 3 bases removed from V and 7 bases from J, the gap between germline ends came to 10 bases. The germline gives CDR1 GTSNPN, CDR2 SVGIG (reference sequence). The CDR3 is made up of 13 amino acids. CDR3 in DNA: TGTGCCTGGAGAATGAACAGAAATTCACCCCTCCACTTT. Translated: CAWRMNRNSPLHF.

V gene TRBV27 combines with J gene TRBJ2-7, with TRBD2 as a possible D gene (6 bases). Trimming took 3 bases from V and 6 from J, leaving 6 bases between them. The CDR3 totals 11 residues. Germline CDR1 is MNHEY and CDR2 is SMNVEV (reference sequence). This CDR3 is CASSLGGEQYF. The DNA for the CDR3 is TGTGCCAGCAGTTTGGGGGGCGAGCAGTACTTC.

This clone was seen a few times. The rearrangement links TRBV10-3 to TRBJ1-2; TRBD1 aligns across 10 bases. Germline V gene lookup returns CDR1 ENHRY and CDR2 SYGVKD. The CDR3 is 12 amino acids. With V trimmed by 11 bases and J by 3 bases, 3 bases remained unmatched. The CDR3 region has the DNA TGTGCCCTCGGGACAGGGGACTATGGCTACACCTTC. Translating it yields CALGTGDYGYTF.

In its sample, this clone was seen a few times. The chain carries TRBV19 and TRBJ2-5; 8 nucleotides match TRBD1. V lost 5 bases to trimming and J lost 4 bases; unmatched junction nucleotides: 9. The CDR3 has 15 amino acids. Germline V CDR1 and CDR2: LNHDA, SQIVND (reference sequence). The CDR3 loop reads CASSAGTGRRETQYF. The CDR3 coding sequence is TGTGCCAGTAGTGCTGGGACAGGCCGGCGAGAGACCCAGTACTTC.

The chain couples TRBV5-1 to TRBJ2-3, with D hard to call. The CDR3 is 15 residues long. V was cut by 0 bases and J by 0 bases, with 8 bases left in between. Germline loops: CDR1 SGHRS, CDR2 YFSETQ. CDR3 loop: CASSLERASTDTQYF. Here the CDR3 DNA reads TGCGCCAGCAGCTTGGAGCGTGCTAGCACAGATACGCAGTATTTT.

This clone came up once. CDR3 in DNA: TGTGCCAGCAGTTACTCAGCAGGAAGCAATCAGCCCCAGCATTTT. Translating gives CASSYSAGSNQPQHF. The J gene is TRBJ1-5, the V gene TRBV6-5; no reliable D call. This CDR3 has 15 amino acids. The V and J ends lost 0 bases and 1 base respectively, with 7 bases between them. CDR1 is MNHEY and CDR2 is SVGAGI in the germline V gene.

This chain joins TRBV27 and TRBJ2-1; TRBD2 is a possible D gene (5 bases). Trimming stripped 1 base from V and 4 bases from J, with 8 bases between. In germline, CDR1 is MNHEY, CDR2 SMNVEV (reference sequence). The CDR3 consists of 14 residues. CDR3 sequence (DNA): TGTGCCAGCAGTTTATTCGGGGTTTACAATGAGCAGTTCTTC. Translated: CASSLFGVYNEQFF.

Of note for this clone: An end of the junction does not agree with germline; a read error may underlie this. The chain employs TRBV27 and TRBJ2-1; D possibly corresponds to TRBD1 (6 bases). CDR3 length: 14 amino acids. Germline values: CDR1 MNHEY, CDR2 SMNVEV (reference sequence). CDR3 amino acids: CASSPIRTEAVGVF. In DNA form, the CDR3 reads TGTGCCAGCAGTCCTATCCGGACAGAGGCGGTGGGGGTCTTC.

V gene TRBV5-6 combines with J gene TRBJ2-1; TRBD2 is a possible D gene (7 bases). The V end lost 4 bases, the J end lost 4 bases, and 15 bases lay between the germline ends. There are 15 residues in the CDR3. CDR1 and CDR2 (germline): SGHDT, YYEEEE. The DNA of the CDR3 is TGTGCCAGCAGCCGCCTCGGGGGGCAATACAATGAGCAGTTCTTC. It specifies CASSRLGGQYNEQFF. Full variable domain (remainder filled in from reference TRBV5-6 and TRBJ2-1): DAGVTQSPTHLIKTRGQQVTLRCSPKSGHDTVSWYQQALGQGPQFIFQYYEEEERQRGNFPDRFSGHQFPNYSSELNVNALLLGDSALYLCASSRLGGQYNEQFFGPGTRLTVL.

The CDR3 is CASRSGTTDTQYF. CDR3 nucleotides: TGTGCCAGCAGGAGCGGGACCACAGATACGCAGTATTTT. The chain combines TRBV6-5 with TRBJ2-3, with TRBD2 identical over 7 bases. Trimming took 6 bases from V and 2 from J; bases not matched to a gene: 2. Germline-derived CDR1 and CDR2 are MNHEY and SVGAGI. The CDR3 extends over 13 amino acids.

The chain recombines TRBV9 with TRBJ2-1; possible D gene TRBD1, 6 bases. The CDR3 loop spans 13 amino acids. The germline V gene encodes CDR1 SGDLS and CDR2 YYNGEE. V dropped 2 bases and J dropped 9 bases, with 12 bases sitting between them. CDR3 in DNA: TGTGCCAGCAGCGTCCCATTAGGGGGTGAGCAGTTCTTC. This gives the protein CASSVPLGGEQFF.